Below are 19 T cell receptor beta chains sequenced from a single sample in a study of shared clonotypes between healthy human individuals. The method was immunoSEQ multiplex PCR; TCRdb's version includes in-frame clones alone and lacks a portion of them. The data contain some 1.4 million clones, approximately 96% of them singletons. The material sequenced was naive CD4+ T cells sorted from blood. Subset here: CD45RA+ positively selected. These receptor sequences come from a young man in good health.

This chain links TRBV28 with TRBJ2-7; no clear D. The V end lost 1 base, the J end lost 0 bases, and 7 bases lay between the germline ends. Germline V gives CDR1 MDHEN, CDR2 SYDVKM. The CDR3 runs 14 residues. CDR3 DNA sequence: TGTGCCAGCAGTTTATTTAGGAGCTCCTACGAGCAGTACTTC. Residues: CASSLFRSSYEQYF.

The V gene is TRBV7-6, the J gene TRBJ1-4; perhaps TRBD1 as D (6 bases). Germline lookup yields CDR1 SGHVS and CDR2 FNYEAQ. The CDR3 runs to 12 residues. The CDR3 here is CAVEGGDEKLFF. CDR3 in DNA: TGTGCAGTGGAGGGGGGGGACGAAAAACTGTTTTTT.

As regards this clone: An end of the junction differs from the germline gene, which may be a read error. V and J are TRBV5-5 and TRBJ1-1, with D perhaps TRBD1 (6 bases). Germline lookup yields CDR1 SGHKS and CDR2 YYEKEE (reference sequence). The CDR3 is made up of 13 amino acids. The CDR3 here is CASSLDSGGLARF. CDR3 nucleotide sequence: TGTGCCAGCAGCTTGGATTCTGGGGGCTTAGCCCGCTTT.

This chain uses TRBV6-5 with TRBJ2-5, with a possible D match to TRBD2 (6 bases). CDR3 length equals 14 residues. The V gene lost 7 bases and the J gene lost 1 base, with 13 bases spanning the gap. Germline V CDR1 and CDR2: MNHEY, SVGAGI. CDR3 protein: CASKEGLIQETQYF. The CDR3 nucleotides read TGTGCCAGCAAGGAGGGACTTATCCAAGAGACCCAGTACTTC.

The chain is built from TRBV10-1 and TRBJ1-1; 7 positions agree with TRBD1. The CDR3 runs 12 residues. CDR1 is WNHNN, CDR2 SYGVQD, per germline (reference sequence). V shed 5 bases, J shed 8 bases, and the junction held 5 bases outside the gene matches. In DNA form, the CDR3 reads TGCGCCAGCAGTTCCCAGGGGGGGGAAGCTTTCTTT. It encodes CASSSQGGEAFF.

This sequence joins TRBV7-2 and TRBJ2-5; no reliable D call. The CDR3 has 14 residues. Trimming left V 2 bases short and J 2 bases short, with 9 bases between. The V gene's germline CDR1 is SGHTA and CDR2 FQGNSA. As DNA, the CDR3 is TGTGCCAGCAGCTTAAGTAGGGTACAAGAGACCCAGTACTTC. Protein product: CASSLSRVQETQYF.

The chain links TRBV18 to TRBJ2-7, with a tentative D call TRBD1 (6 bases). Trimming cost V 0 bases and J 2 bases, with 26 bases left between them. The CDR3 totals 20 residues. CDR1 is KGHSH, CDR2 LQKENI, per germline. The CDR3 reads CASSPPYGVGSAGDTYEQYF. In nucleotides, the CDR3 is TGTGCCAGCTCACCACCGTATGGTGTTGGTAGCGCAGGGGATACCTACGAGCAGTACTTC.

This sequence joins TRBV9 and TRBJ2-5; TRBD2 matches at 11 bases. Unmatched junction bases numbered 12, after V lost 3 bases and J lost 5 bases. The CDR3 has 17 amino acids. Germline CDR1 is SGDLS and CDR2 is YYNGEE. Here the CDR3 reads CASSATISGRAGETQYF. In DNA form, the CDR3 reads TGTGCCAGCAGCGCGACGATTAGCGGGAGGGCCGGTGAGACCCAGTACTTC.

This chain uses TRBV7-9 with TRBJ1-5, with D hard to call. V lost 5 bases and J 2 bases, leaving 16 bases between the germline ends. There are 16 residues in the CDR3. CDR1 is SEHNR, CDR2 FQNEAQ, per germline (reference sequence). Here the CDR3 DNA reads TGTGCCAGCAGCCCCAGTTCCGGTGTGGGCAATCAGCCCCAGCATTTT. Its translation: CASSPSSGVGNQPQHF. The whole variable domain, filled in from reference TRBV7-9 and TRBJ1-5, reads DTGVSQNPRHKITKRGQNVTFRCDPISEHNRLYWYRQTLGQGPEFLTYFQNEAQLEKSRLLSDRFSAERPKGSFSTLEIQRTEQGDSAMYLCASSPSSGVGNQPQHFGDGTRLSIL.

The chain carries TRBV18 and TRBJ2-1; 7 bases map to TRBD1. This CDR3 has 16 residues. The germline gives CDR1 KGHSH, CDR2 LQKENI. Trimming cost V 0 bases and J 7 bases; bases outside gene matches: 9. The CDR3 bases are TGTGCCAGCTCACCACCGACAGGGACGGTTTTAAATGAGCAGTTCTTC. Its translation: CASSPPTGTVLNEQFF. The full variable domain, completed using reference TRBV18 and TRBJ2-1, is NAGVMQNPRHLVRRRGQEARLRCSPMKGHSHVYWYRQLPEEGLKFMVYLQKENIIDESGMPKERFSAEFPKEGPSILRIQQVVRGDSAAYFCASSPPTGTVLNEQFFGPGTRLTVL.

The chain uses TRBV12-5 and TRBJ2-1; TRBD2 agrees at 9 bases. This CDR3 contains 15 residues. Trimming removed 6 bases from V and 5 bases from J; junction bases left unmatched: 8. Germline lookup yields CDR1 LGHNT and CDR2 FRNRAP. This chain's CDR3 is CASGRGTSWNNEQFF. CDR3 sequence (DNA): TGTGCTAGTGGCCGGGGGACTAGCTGGAACAATGAGCAGTTCTTC.

The rearrangement uses TRBV25-1 and TRBJ1-5; 7 nucleotides match TRBD1. V shed 6 bases, J shed 3 bases, and the junction held 5 bases outside the gene matches. In germline, CDR1 is MGHDK, CDR2 SYGVNS. This CDR3 spans 14 amino acids. Here the CDR3 DNA reads TGTGCCAGCAGAGGGGGCGGAAACAATCAGCCCCAGCATTTT. The encoded protein is CASRGGGNNQPQHF.

The V gene is TRBV7-2, the J gene TRBJ1-1; TRBD1 is a possible D gene (5 bases). Germline V gene data show CDR1 as SGHTA and CDR2 as FQGNSA. Trimming cost V 4 bases and J 8 bases, with 11 bases left between them. The CDR3 contains 12 residues. CDR3 protein: CASSWGSSEAFF. CDR3 DNA: TGTGCCAGCAGCTGGGGGAGTTCGGAAGCTTTCTTT.

The count of this clone is one. J is TRBJ2-2 and V is TRBV19, with D tentatively TRBD2 (7 bases). The CDR3 is made up of 14 amino acids. CDR1 is LNHDA, CDR2 SQIVND, per germline (reference sequence). The CDR3 nucleotides read TGTGCTGGGGGGGCGGGAGACTCCACCGGGGAGCTGTTTTTT. It translates to CAGGAGDSTGELFF. Looking up the rest from reference TRBV19 and TRBJ2-2 gives the full variable domain: DGGITQSPKYLFRKEGQNVTLSCEQNLNHDAMYWYRQDPGQGLRLIYYSQIVNDFQKGDIAEGYSVSREKKESFPLTVTSAQKNPTAFYLCAGGAGDSTGELFFGEGSRLTVL.

V usage is TRBV7-9 and J usage is TRBJ2-3; D is ambiguous. The CDR3 loop spans 14 amino acids. The V end lost 5 bases, the J end lost 2 bases, and 11 bases lay between the germline ends. Per germline, CDR1 SEHNR and CDR2 FQNEAQ (reference sequence). The CDR3 is CASSPLPATDTQYF. DNA for the CDR3: TGTGCCAGCAGCCCTCTGCCGGCCACAGATACGCAGTATTTT.

This chain connects TRBV6-1 to TRBJ2-3; D gene unclear. Germline V lookup: CDR1 MNHNS, CDR2 SASEGT. V lost 7 bases to trimming and J lost 6 bases, with 17 bases between them. This CDR3 is 14 amino acids long. The CDR3 DNA reads TGTGCCAGCAATGGAGTAATTCGGACGGATACGCAGTATTTT. It specifies CASNGVIRTDTQYF.

Concerning this clone itself: Sequence at one end of the junction differs from germline and may be a read error. CDR3: CASSVGDTQYF. Written as DNA, the CDR3 is TGTGCCAGCAGCGTAGGAGATACGCAGTATTTT. The chain employs TRBV13 and TRBJ2-3; D remains unclear. Germline CDR1 and CDR2: PRHDT and FYEKMQ (reference sequence). The CDR3 is made up of 11 amino acids. Together with reference TRBV13 and TRBJ2-3, the CDR3 gives the full variable domain: AAGVIQSPRHLIKEKRETATLKCYPIPRHDTVYWYQQGPGQDPQFLISFYEKMQSDKGSIPDRFSAQQFSDYHSELNMSSLELGDSALYFCASSVGDTQYFGPGTRLTVL.

In its sample, this clone was seen once. V and J are TRBV4-1 and TRBJ2-5; TRBD2 aligns across 11 bases. Germline V gene sequence: CDR1 MGHRA, CDR2 YSYEKL. J lost 6 bases, V lost 6 bases, and 9 bases had no gene match. The CDR3 runs to 15 residues. CDR3 sequence: CASSLAGGPAKTQYF. The CDR3 nucleotides read TGCGCCAGCAGTTTAGCGGGAGGGCCGGCGAAGACCCAGTACTTC.

The chain couples TRBV5-1 to TRBJ2-7; D may be TRBD1 (6 bases). Germline-derived CDR1 and CDR2 are SGHRS and YFSETQ. Trimming took 2 bases from V and 0 from J, leaving 9 bases between them. The CDR3 length is 14 residues. CDR3 bases: TGCGCCAGCAGCTTTTCCAGGGGCTCCTACGAGCAGTACTTC. Amino acid sequence: CASSFSRGSYEQYF.